This T cell receptor beta chain was sequenced for a study of CD8+CD57+ T cells in acquired aplastic anemia. Study context: CD4+ and CD8+ cells, once sorted, gave DNA averaging approximately 3.4 ug. Notes on the study in general: Patients and controls shared 25 to 30 CD8+ CDR3 sequences.

This clonotype was detected only a few times. Its antigen is unidentified. Genomic DNA constituted the template upon which TCR beta VDJ and CDR3 profiling was performed. TCRdb re-called the reads with MiXCR, one entry per CDR3 protein. The repertoire holds hundreds of thousands of distinct CDR3 sequences, with under 40% as singletons. CDR1 is GTSNPN and CDR2 is SVGIG in the germline V gene (reference sequence). V shed 4 bases and J shed 2 bases, with 11 bases lying between them. The CDR3 covers 14 residues. Patients picked for sequencing had shown CD8+CD57+ cell expansion detected by flow cytometry. The diagnosis in all patients was severe acquired aplastic anemia. Sampling of blood occurred while the patients had still received no therapy.

This receptor was obtained from a human donor with aplastic anemia. What was sequenced was sorted CD4+, CD8+, or CD8+CD57+ T cells (not recorded which) from PBMCs. The V gene is TRBV30, the J gene TRBJ1-4, with D possibly being TRBD1 (5 bases). The CDR3 DNA reads TGTGCCTGGAAGAGGGGAGGGACTAATGAAAAACTGTTTTTT. It codes for CAWKRGGTNEKLFF.